This T cell receptor (beta chain) comes out of a study of blood T cell repertoires in COVID-19. Profiled with immunoSEQ multiplex PCR; TCRdb holds only in-frame clones, not every one. The sample shows some 290,000 clones, approximately 91% of them seen only once. What was sequenced was peripheral blood. This TCR was sampled from a woman in her thirties with COVID-19, enrolled during active disease.

The CDR3 sequence: CASSFRVEQFF. CDR3 nucleotide sequence: TGTGCCAGCAGTTTCAGGGTTGAGCAGTTCTTC. The J gene is TRBJ2-1, the V gene TRBV6-6; possible D gene TRBD1, 5 bases. V shed 4 bases and J shed 9 bases, with 7 bases lying between them. Germline V CDR1 and CDR2: MNHNY, SVGAGI (reference sequence). There are 11 residues in the CDR3.